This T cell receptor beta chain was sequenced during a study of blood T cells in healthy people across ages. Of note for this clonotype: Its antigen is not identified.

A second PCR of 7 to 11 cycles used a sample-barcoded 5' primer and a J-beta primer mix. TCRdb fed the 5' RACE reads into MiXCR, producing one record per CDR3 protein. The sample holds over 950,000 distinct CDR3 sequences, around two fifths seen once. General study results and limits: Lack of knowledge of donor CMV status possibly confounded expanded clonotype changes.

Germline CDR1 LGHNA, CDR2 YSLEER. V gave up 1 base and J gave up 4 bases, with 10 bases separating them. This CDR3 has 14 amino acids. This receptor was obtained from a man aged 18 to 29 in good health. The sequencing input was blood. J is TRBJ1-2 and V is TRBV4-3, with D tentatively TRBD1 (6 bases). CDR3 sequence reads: CASSQARGAYGYTF. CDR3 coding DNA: TGCGCCAGCAGCCAAGCCCGGGGGGCCTATGGCTACACCTTC.